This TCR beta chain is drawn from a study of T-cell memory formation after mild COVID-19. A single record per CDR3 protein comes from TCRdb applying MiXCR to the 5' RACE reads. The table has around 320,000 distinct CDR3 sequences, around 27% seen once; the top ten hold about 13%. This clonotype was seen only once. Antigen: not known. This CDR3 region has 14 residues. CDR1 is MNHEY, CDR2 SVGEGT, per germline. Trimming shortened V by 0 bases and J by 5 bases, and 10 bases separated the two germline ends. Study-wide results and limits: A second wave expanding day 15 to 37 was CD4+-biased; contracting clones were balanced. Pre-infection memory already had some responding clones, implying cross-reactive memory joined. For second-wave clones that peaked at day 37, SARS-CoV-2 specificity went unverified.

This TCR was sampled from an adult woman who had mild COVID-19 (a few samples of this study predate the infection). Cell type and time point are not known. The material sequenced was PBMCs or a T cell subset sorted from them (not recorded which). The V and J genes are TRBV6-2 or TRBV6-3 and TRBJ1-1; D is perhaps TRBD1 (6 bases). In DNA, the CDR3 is TGTGCCAGCAGTTACTCGATCAGGGGAACTGAAGCTTTCTTT. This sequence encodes CASSYSIRGTEAFF.